The rows below give T cell receptor beta chains drawn from one sample of a study of sequential checkpoint blockade in melanoma. The data were produced by immunoSEQ multiplex PCR, yet TCRdb's version contains in-frame clones alone and is incomplete. The table has some 10,000 clones, around 72% seen once. This material consisted of CD8+ T cells sorted from blood (inferred from file names), taken from a patient given nivolumab and ipilimumab in sequence. These receptors were obtained from a human donor with melanoma. Both conserved end residues are part of each CDR3. A D gene is named only where the DNA matches it firmly. Clone size appears in some rows only: once, few, many, or a class for an expanded clone.

v_gene	abundance	d_gene	j_gene	CDR3nt	CDR3aa
TRBV9	NA	NA	TRBJ2-1	TGTGCCAGCAGCGTAGGGCCTAGCCAAAACAATGAGCAGTTCTTC	CASSVGPSQNNEQFF
TRBV15	NA	TRBD2	TRBJ2-1	TGTGCCACCAGCAGAGATCGGGCTAGCGGAGGCAATGAGCAGTTCTTC	CATSRDRASGGNEQFF
TRBV7-9	NA	NA	TRBJ1-1	TGTGCCAGCAGCCCTCGGGTTGGGGAGACAGGTCGGAACACTGAAGCTTTCTTT	CASSPRVGETGRNTEAFF
TRBV7-3	NA	NA	TRBJ2-2	TGTGCCAGCAGCTTGGGGGGTAACGGGGAGCTGTTTTTT	CASSLGGNGELFF
TRBV6-5	NA	NA	TRBJ2-3	TGTGCCAGCAGTCAGGGACATCCAGATGGAGATACGCAGTATTTT	CASSQGHPDGDTQYF
TRBV6-1	NA	TRBD1	TRBJ1-2	TGTGCCAGCAGTGAATTCCAGGGGGGTTATGGCTACACCTTC	CASSEFQGGYGYTF
TRBV28	NA	NA	TRBJ2-3	TGTGCCAGCAGTCCGGAGTTTAGCGGAACTAGCACAGATACGCAGTATTTT	CASSPEFSGTSTDTQYF
TRBV5-5	NA	NA	TRBJ2-3	TGTGCCAGCAGCCGGGACTTGTTCAGTCCAGATACGCAGTATTTT	CASSRDLFSPDTQYF
TRBV7-9	NA	TRBD2	TRBJ2-3	TGTGCCAGCAGCTTAACTCTAGCGGACACAGATACGCAGTATTTT	CASSLTLADTDTQYF
TRBV9	NA	NA	TRBJ1-2	TGTGCCAGCAGTACTACCGGGGGGCAAAATGGCTACACCTTC	CASSTTGGQNGYTF
TRBV27	NA	TRBD2	TRBJ2-3	TGTGCCAGCAGTTCAGAGACTAGCGGGAAGGATACGCAGTATTTT	CASSSETSGKDTQYF
TRBV6-4	few	TRBD2	TRBJ2-3	TGTGCCAGCAGCGAGACCCTAGCGGGGGGCACAGATACGCAGTATTTT	CASSETLAGGTDTQYF
TRBV6-1	NA	NA	TRBJ1-3	TGTGCCAGCAGTGATGACGCTGGGAGCTCTGGAAACACCATATATTTT	CASSDDAGSSGNTIYF
TRBV4-2	NA	NA	TRBJ2-7	TGTGCCAGCAGCCAAGATAAGGGGTTGTACGAGCAGTACTTC	CASSQDKGLYEQYF
TRBV7-6	NA	NA	TRBJ2-7	TGTGCCAGCAGCTTATTCAGGGGCTCCGAGCAGTACTTC	CASSLFRGSEQYF
TRBV7-8	NA	NA	TRBJ2-1	TGTGCCAGCGTACTTAAGCCGGGACTCACAGTCAATGAGCAGTTCTTC	CASVLKPGLTVNEQFF
TRBV5-6	NA	NA	TRBJ2-3	TGTGCCAGCGGAGGCACAGATACGCAGTATTTT	CASGGTDTQYF
TRBV4-3	NA	TRBD2	TRBJ2-1	TGCGCCAGCAGCCAAGAGGGAGCGGGGGGGCAAAATGAGCAGTTCTTC	CASSQEGAGGQNEQFF
TRBV19	NA	NA	TRBJ1-2	TGTGCCAGTAGTAACACCGGGACAACCCAAAACTATGGCTACACCTTC	CASSNTGTTQNYGYTF
TRBV4-2	NA	TRBD1	TRBJ1-1	TGTGCCAGCAGCCAAGAAGAAGGGACAGGGGACACTGAAGCTTTCTTT	CASSQEEGTGDTEAFF
TRBV14	few	NA	TRBJ1-4	TGTGCCAGCAGCCAACGGTCAGGGGAAAAACTGTTTTTT	CASSQRSGEKLFF
TRBV9	medium-sized	TRBD1	TRBJ1-1	TGTGCCAGCAGCGTAGCTTACAGGGGGACTGAAGCTTTCTTT	CASSVAYRGTEAFF
TRBV7-9	NA	NA	TRBJ2-3	TGTGCCAGCAGCTCCAGGGAGGAGTCATGGGATACGCAGTATTTT	CASSSREESWDTQYF
TRBV6-4	NA	NA	TRBJ2-3	TGTGCCAGCAGTGACAAGCTCACTAGCACAGATACGCAGTATTTT	CASSDKLTSTDTQYF
TRBV4-1	NA	NA	TRBJ1-5	TGCGCCAGCAGCCAAGAGGACTGGGAGGGGTATCAGCCCCAGCATTTT	CASSQEDWEGYQPQHF
TRBV5-1	NA	NA	TRBJ2-5	TGCGCCAGCAGTTGGTGGCAGGAGGGTAGGAAGACCCAGTACTTC	CASSWWQEGRKTQYF
TRBV13	NA	NA	TRBJ2-7	TGTGCCAGCAGCTTCCCCGGGACAAACTACGAGCAGTACTTC	CASSFPGTNYEQYF
TRBV19	few	NA	TRBJ2-1	TGTGCCAGTAGTGCCGGGGGAGACTACAATGAGCAGTTCTTC	CASSAGGDYNEQFF
TRBV27	NA	TRBD1	TRBJ2-2	TGTGCCAGCAGTTTCGAGACAGGGGTCCCCGGGGAGCTGTTTTTT	CASSFETGVPGELFF
TRBV7-2	NA	NA	TRBJ2-7	TGTGCCAGCAGCTATGGGGGGACGGTAAACGAGCAGTACTTC	CASSYGGTVNEQYF
TRBV7-9	NA	TRBD1	TRBJ2-7	TGTGCCAGCAGCCAAACCCGGGACAGGGAGTACGAGCAGTACTTC	CASSQTRDREYEQYF
TRBV4-2	NA	TRBD1	TRBJ1-6	TGTGCCAGCAGCCACCGGGACAGGCGCCTCCATTGTCTTAATTCACCCCTCCACTTT	CASSHRDRRLHCLNSPLHF
TRBV7-9	NA	TRBD2	TRBJ2-1	TGTGCCAGCAGCTCGTCACTAGCGGGGAACAATGAGCAGTTCTTC	CASSSSLAGNNEQFF